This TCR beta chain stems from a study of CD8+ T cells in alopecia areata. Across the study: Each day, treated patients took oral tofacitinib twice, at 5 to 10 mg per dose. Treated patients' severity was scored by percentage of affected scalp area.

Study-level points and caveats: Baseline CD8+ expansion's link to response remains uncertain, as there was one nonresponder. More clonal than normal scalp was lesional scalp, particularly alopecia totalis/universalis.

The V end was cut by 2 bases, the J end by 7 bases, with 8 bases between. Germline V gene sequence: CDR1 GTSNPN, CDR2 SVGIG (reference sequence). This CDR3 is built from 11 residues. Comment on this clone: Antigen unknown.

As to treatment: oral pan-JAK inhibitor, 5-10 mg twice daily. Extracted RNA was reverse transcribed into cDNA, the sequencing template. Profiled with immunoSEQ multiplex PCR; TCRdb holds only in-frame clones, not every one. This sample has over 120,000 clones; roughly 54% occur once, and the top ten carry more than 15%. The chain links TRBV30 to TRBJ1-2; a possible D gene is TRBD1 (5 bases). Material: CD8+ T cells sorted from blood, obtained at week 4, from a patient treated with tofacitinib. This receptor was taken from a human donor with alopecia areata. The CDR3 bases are TGTGCCTGGAGTTCGGGGCTTGGCTACACCTTC. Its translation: CAWSSGLGYTF.